Listed below are T cell receptor beta chains from one sample, sequenced in a study of blood T cell repertoires in COVID-19. The assay was immunoSEQ multiplex PCR, and TCRdb's table has in-frame clones only and misses some. The sample yields 60,000 to 65,000 clones, roughly 83% seen once. The material sequenced was peripheral blood. The receptors here all came from a man aged 55 to 70 with COVID-19, enrolled during active disease. CDR3s include the opening cysteine and the closing phenylalanine or tryptophan. D genes are given only for firm matches. Some rows mark clone size as missing; the rest say once, few, many or name a class of expanded clone.

>TRBV7-6|-|TRBD2|TRBJ2-7
TGTGCCAGCAGTGCCGGACTAGTTATCCACGAGCAGTACTTC
CASSAGLVIHEQYF
>TRBV2|-|-|TRBJ1-1
TGTGCCAGCAGCCAGGGAGGCAGGGCTGAAGCTTTCTTT
CASSQGGRAEAFF
>TRBV13|-|TRBD2|TRBJ2-1
TGTGCCAGCAGCTCCGGGACTAGCAGGCACAATGAGCAGTTCTTC
CASSSGTSRHNEQFF
>TRBV5-1|-|-|TRBJ1-2
TGCGCCAGCAGCTTGCAGGTTGACTATGGCTACACCTTC
CASSLQVDYGYTF
>TRBV5-1|-|TRBD2|TRBJ2-1
TGCGCCAGCAGCTTGGGCTATAGTAGCGGGAGATCCTACAATGAGCAGTTCTTC
CASSLGYSSGRSYNEQFF
>TRBV6-2/TRBV6-3|-|-|TRBJ1-2
TGTGCCAGCAGTTACCTCTTTGGCTACACCTTC
CASSYLFGYTF
>TRBV10-2|-|TRBD2|TRBJ2-5
TGCGCCAGCCAGACTAGCGGGGGGTTCCAAGAGACCCAGTACTTC
CASQTSGGFQETQYF
>TRBV11-3|few|-|TRBJ2-2
TGTGCCAGCAGCTTAGAAAGGAGGGGGGAGCTGTTTTTT
CASSLERRGELFF
>TRBV10-3|-|TRBD2|TRBJ2-5
TGTGCCGTGGGGGCGGGAGGCGTAGCGGGGGCCCAAGAGACCCAGTACTTC
CAVGAGGVAGAQETQYF
>TRBV9|-|-|TRBJ1-2
TGTGCCAGCAGCCTCGGGAGTAGCTATGGCTACACCTTC
CASSLGSSYGYTF
>TRBV6-5|few|TRBD1|TRBJ2-7
TGTGCCAGTCTCGGGGACAGCCTTTCCTACGAGCAGTACTTC
CASLGDSLSYEQYF
>TRBV6-1|-|-|TRBJ1-1
TGTGCCAGCAGTGAAGGGGGACAATCCTACACTGAAGCTTTCTTT
CASSEGGQSYTEAFF
>TRBV6-5|-|TRBD1|TRBJ2-7
TGTGCCAGCTGCCCCCAGACAGGGTCCCACGAGCAGTACTTC
CASCPQTGSHEQYF
>TRBV11-2|-|TRBD2|TRBJ2-3
TGTGCCAGCAGCTCCGGGTCGGGAGGAGATACGCAGTATTTT
CASSSGSGGDTQYF
>TRBV19|-|-|TRBJ2-2
TGTGCCAGTATGATAGAAGGGGACACCGGGGAGCTGTTTTTT
CASMIEGDTGELFF
>TRBV29-1|-|-|TRBJ2-7
TGCAGCGCCTCTTTTTCGGGGACTCCCTACGAGCAGTACTTC
CSASFSGTPYEQYF
>TRBV5-1|few|TRBD1|TRBJ2-7
TGCGCCAGCAGCGGGGGACAGTCCTACGACGAGCAGTACTTC
CASSGGQSYDEQYF
>TRBV18|-|-|TRBJ2-3
TGTGCCAGCTCACCCCCCTCCACAGATACGCAGTATTTT
CASSPPSTDTQYF
>TRBV6-5|-|-|TRBJ2-5
TGTGCCAGCAGTTACTCGAGAGGAGAGACCCAGTACTTC
CASSYSRGETQYF
>TRBV3-1/TRBV3-2|-|TRBD1|TRBJ1-5
TGTGCCAGCAGCCAACTAACAGGGGCTCAGCCCCAGCATTTT
CASSQLTGAQPQHF
>TRBV4-2|-|TRBD2|TRBJ2-1
TGTGCCAGCAGCCCCCTTTGGACTAGCGGGGGGTCGGGCAATGAGCAGTTCTTC
CASSPLWTSGGSGNEQFF
>TRBV10-1|-|-|TRBJ2-5
TGCGCCAGCAGTGAGACTAGCCTACCCCAAGAGACCCAGTACTTC
CASSETSLPQETQYF
>TRBV9|-|-|TRBJ2-2
TGTGCCAGCAGCGAGGGACTTAACACCGGGGAGCTGTTTTTT
CASSEGLNTGELFF
>TRBV29-1|-|TRBD1|TRBJ2-7
TGCAGCACCCGGACAGGTTGGGAGCAGTACTTC
CSTRTGWEQYF
>TRBV29-1|-|TRBD1|TRBJ1-1
TGCAGCGCGGGACAGGGGGCGAGGGACACTGAAGCTTTCTTT
CSAGQGARDTEAFF
>TRBV4-1|-|-|TRBJ1-1
TGCGCCAGCAGCCAATGGGGGCGTGGTCCTGAAGCTTTCTTT
CASSQWGRGPEAFF
>TRBV7-9|-|TRBD2|TRBJ2-7
TGTGCCAGCAGCTTAAATTTAGTTTCGGCTAGCGGGGGGACCTACGAGCAGTACTTC
CASSLNLVSASGGTYEQYF
>TRBV7-2|-|-|TRBJ1-6
TGTGCCAGCTCAGGGGCCTATAATTCACCCCTCCACTTT
CASSGAYNSPLHF
>TRBV9|-|TRBD2|TRBJ2-1
TGTGCCAGCAGCCCCAGGACTAGCGACTACAATGAGCAGTTCTTC
CASSPRTSDYNEQFF
>TRBV10-1|-|-|TRBJ2-7
TGCGCCAGCAGTGAGACCCGTTTGGGACAATCCCACGAGCAGTACTTC
CASSETRLGQSHEQYF
>TRBV28|medium-sized|TRBD1|TRBJ1-2
TGTGCCAGCAGTCTAACTCTGGGTGGGACAGGGGTCTATGGCTACACCTTC
CASSLTLGGTGVYGYTF
>TRBV19|few|TRBD1|TRBJ1-2
TGTGCCAGTAGTATAGGGGCCGGGACAGGGGCTGGCTACACCTTC
CASSIGAGTGAGYTF
>TRBV11-2|-|TRBD2|TRBJ2-1
TGTGCCAGCAGCTTCCTTGAGCGGGGGCAGCAGTTCTTC
CASSFLERGQQFF
>TRBV6-5|once|-|TRBJ1-1
TGTGCCAGCAGTTCGACGCAGGCGTTCGGCACTGAAGCTTTCTTT
CASSSTQAFGTEAFF
>TRBV7-9|-|TRBD1|TRBJ1-1
TGTGCCAGCAGCCCGGACAGGCCCCACACTGAAGCTTTCTTT
CASSPDRPHTEAFF
>TRBV30|-|-|TRBJ1-6
TGTGCCTGGAGCTCCGGGATCTTGGGTTCACCCCTCCACTTT
CAWSSGILGSPLHF
>TRBV4-1|-|-|TRBJ2-1
TGCGCCAGCAGCTACCCGACAGCAAACAATGAGCAGTTCTTC
CASSYPTANNEQFF
>TRBV6-5|-|TRBD2|TRBJ2-2
TGTGCCAGCAGAGGACTAGCCGCCGGGGAGCTGTTTTTT
CASRGLAAGELFF
>TRBV10-3|-|-|TRBJ1-5
TGTGCCATCAGCAGTAATTCAGGGCAAGTAAATCAGCCCCAGCATTTT
CAISSNSGQVNQPQHF
>TRBV9|-|-|TRBJ2-3
TGTGCCAGCAGCAGACTCCGGGACTCAAGCACAGATACGCAGTATTTT
CASSRLRDSSTDTQYF
>TRBV7-2|-|-|TRBJ1-5
TGTGCCAGCAGCTTTAGACAGAATCAGCCCCAGCATTTT
CASSFRQNQPQHF
>TRBV9|-|-|TRBJ2-1
TGTGCCAGCAGCCCCACCCCCAATATACTTAGCTCCTACAATGAGCAGTTCTTC
CASSPTPNILSSYNEQFF
>TRBV12-5|-|-|TRBJ1-5
TGTGCTAGTGGTTTGGTATTTTGGGCAGGGGAAAGGTATCGTTTTCAGCCCCAGCATTTT
CASGLVFWAGERYRFQPQHF
>TRBV9|-|TRBD1|TRBJ1-1
TGTGCCAGCAGCGTTACAGGGGGCGTTGAAGCTTTCTTT
CASSVTGGVEAFF
>TRBV9|-|TRBD1|TRBJ2-5
TGTGCCAGCAGCGTAGGGACAGGGGCCCAAGAGACCCAGTACTTC
CASSVGTGAQETQYF
>TRBV6-5|-|-|TRBJ1-5
TGTGCCAGCAGACCACAGGGTTATAGCAATCAGCCCCAGCATTTT
CASRPQGYSNQPQHF
>TRBV3-1/TRBV3-2|-|TRBD2|TRBJ2-1
TGTGCCAGCAGCCAAGATCTTGTTTTACTAGCGGGGACCTACAATGAGCAGTTCTTC
CASSQDLVLLAGTYNEQFF
>TRBV5-6|-|TRBD1|TRBJ1-2
TGTGCCAGCAGCTTGGGTGAGACAGGGGGCCTCTATGGCTACACCTTC
CASSLGETGGLYGYTF
>TRBV3-1/TRBV3-2|-|-|TRBJ2-6
TGTGCCAGCAGCCATTCAGGGGCGGGGGCCAACGTCCTGACTTTC
CASSHSGAGANVLTF
>TRBV18|-|-|TRBJ1-2
TGTGCCAGCTCACCACCTACAACGGGGGGGTATGGCTACACCTTC
CASSPPTTGGYGYTF
>TRBV19|-|TRBD1|TRBJ2-3
TGTGCCAGCAGTTACAGGGGCAAGAGCACAGATACGCAGTATTTT
CASSYRGKSTDTQYF
>TRBV10-1|-|TRBD1|TRBJ2-2
TGCGCCAGCAGTGGACAGACAGGGGGGAACACCGGGGAGCTGTTTTTT
CASSGQTGGNTGELFF
>TRBV13|large|-|TRBJ2-5
TGTGCCAGCAGCTCCCGGGAGCGGCAGGAGACCCAGTACTTC
CASSSRERQETQYF
>TRBV30|-|-|TRBJ1-2
TGTGCCTGGACCCCATCGGGCTATGGCTACACCTTC
CAWTPSGYGYTF